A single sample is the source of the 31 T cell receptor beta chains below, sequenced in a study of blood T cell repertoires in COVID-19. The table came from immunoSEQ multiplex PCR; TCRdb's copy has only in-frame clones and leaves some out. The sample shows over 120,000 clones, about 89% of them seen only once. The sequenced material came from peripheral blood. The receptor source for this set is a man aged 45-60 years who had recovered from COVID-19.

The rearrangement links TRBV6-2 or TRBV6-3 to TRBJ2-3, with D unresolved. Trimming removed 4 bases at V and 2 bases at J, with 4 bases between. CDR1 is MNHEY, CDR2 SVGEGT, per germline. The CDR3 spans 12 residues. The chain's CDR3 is CASSFYTDTQYF. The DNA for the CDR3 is TGTGCCAGCAGTTTCTACACAGATACGCAGTATTTT.

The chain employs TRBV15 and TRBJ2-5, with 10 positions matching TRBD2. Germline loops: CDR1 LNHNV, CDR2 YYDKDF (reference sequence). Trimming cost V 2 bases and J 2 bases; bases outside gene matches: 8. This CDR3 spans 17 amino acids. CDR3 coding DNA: TGTGCCACCAGCAGAAGCAGAGCGGGGGGGCCTCAAGAGACCCAGTACTTC. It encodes CATSRSRAGGPQETQYF.

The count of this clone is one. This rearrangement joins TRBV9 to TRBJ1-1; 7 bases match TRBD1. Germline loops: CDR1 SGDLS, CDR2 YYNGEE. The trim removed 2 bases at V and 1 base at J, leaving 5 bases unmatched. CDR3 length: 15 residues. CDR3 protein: CASSVTGDPNTEAFF. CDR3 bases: TGTGCCAGCAGCGTCACAGGGGACCCGAACACTGAAGCTTTCTTT.

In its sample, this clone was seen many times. CDR3 sequence (DNA): TGTGCCAGCAGGACGACAGGGGGAGGCAACTATGGCTACACCTTC. This encodes CASRTTGGGNYGYTF. This chain joins TRBV6-5 and TRBJ1-2; 9 bases map to TRBD1. Germline V lookup: CDR1 MNHEY, CDR2 SVGAGI. This CDR3 comprises 15 residues. Unmatched junction bases numbered 7, after V lost 6 bases and J lost 2 bases.

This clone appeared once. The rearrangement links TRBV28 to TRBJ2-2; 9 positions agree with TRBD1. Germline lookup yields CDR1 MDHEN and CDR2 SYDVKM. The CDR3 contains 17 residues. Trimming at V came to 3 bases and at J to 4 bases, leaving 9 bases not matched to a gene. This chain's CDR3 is CASSFDRGLRVTGELFF. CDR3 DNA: TGTGCCAGCAGTTTTGACAGGGGGTTACGAGTCACCGGGGAGCTGTTTTTT.

CDR3 residues: CASSLSGGAGITF. The CDR3 DNA reads as TGTGCCAGCAGCTTAAGTGGGGGCGCCGGTATAACCTTC. The chain carries TRBV7-7 and TRBJ1-2, with D possibly matching TRBD1 (6 bases). Trimming shortened V by 2 bases and J by 14 bases, and 18 bases separated the two germline ends. Germline V CDR1 and CDR2: SSHAT, FNYEAQ (reference sequence). This CDR3 has 13 residues.

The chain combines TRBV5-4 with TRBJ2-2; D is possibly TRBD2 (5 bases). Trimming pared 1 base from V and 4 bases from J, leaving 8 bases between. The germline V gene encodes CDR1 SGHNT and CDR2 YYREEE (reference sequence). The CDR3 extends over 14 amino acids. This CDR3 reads CASSLTSSTGELFF. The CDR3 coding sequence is TGTGCCAGCAGCTTGACTAGTAGCACCGGGGAGCTGTTTTTT. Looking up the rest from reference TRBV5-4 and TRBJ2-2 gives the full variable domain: ETGVTQSPTHLIKTRGQQVTLRCSSQSGHNTVSWYQQALGQGPQFIFQYYREEENGRGNFPPRFSGLQFPNYSSELNVNALELDDSALYLCASSLTSSTGELFFGEGSRLTVL.

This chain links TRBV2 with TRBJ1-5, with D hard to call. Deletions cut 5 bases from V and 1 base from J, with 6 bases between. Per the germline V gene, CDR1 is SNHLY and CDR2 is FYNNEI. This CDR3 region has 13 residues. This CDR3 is CASSKESNQPQHF. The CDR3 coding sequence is TGTGCCAGCAGTAAGGAGAGCAATCAGCCCCAGCATTTT.

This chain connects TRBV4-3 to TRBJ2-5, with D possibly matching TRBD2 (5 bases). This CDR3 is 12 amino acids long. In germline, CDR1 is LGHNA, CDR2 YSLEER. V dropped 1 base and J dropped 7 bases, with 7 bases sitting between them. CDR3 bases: TGCGCCAGCAGCCAAGGCGGAGGGACCCAGTACTTC. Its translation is CASSQGGGTQYF.

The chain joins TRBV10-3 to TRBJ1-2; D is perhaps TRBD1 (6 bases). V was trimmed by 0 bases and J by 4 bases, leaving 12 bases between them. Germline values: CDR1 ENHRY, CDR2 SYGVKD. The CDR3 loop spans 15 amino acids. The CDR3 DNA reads TGTGCCATCAGTGAGTCGAAGGCCAGGGGCTATGGCTACACCTTC. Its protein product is CAISESKARGYGYTF.

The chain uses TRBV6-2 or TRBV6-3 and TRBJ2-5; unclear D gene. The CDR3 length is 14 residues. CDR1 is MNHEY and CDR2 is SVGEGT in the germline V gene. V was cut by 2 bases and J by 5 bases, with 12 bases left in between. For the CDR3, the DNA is TGTGCCAGCAGTTACCTTCAACCTGGCGAGACCCAGTACTTC. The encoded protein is CASSYLQPGETQYF.

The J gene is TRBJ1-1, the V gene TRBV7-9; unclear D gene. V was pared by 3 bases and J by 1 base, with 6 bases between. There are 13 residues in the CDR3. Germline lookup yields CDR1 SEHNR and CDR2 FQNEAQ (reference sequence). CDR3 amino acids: CASSFTGNTEAFF. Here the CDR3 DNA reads TGTGCCAGCAGCTTTACGGGGAACACTGAAGCTTTCTTT.

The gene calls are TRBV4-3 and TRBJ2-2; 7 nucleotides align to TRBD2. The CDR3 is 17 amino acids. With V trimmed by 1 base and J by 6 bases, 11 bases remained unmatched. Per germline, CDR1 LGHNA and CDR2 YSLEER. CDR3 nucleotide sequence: TGCGCCAGCAGCCAAGCCCAGGGAGGGATTCAAGCCGGGGAGCTGTTTTTT. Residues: CASSQAQGGIQAGELFF.

The CDR3 nucleotides read TGTGCCAGCAGGTCCTCGGGACAGGGGATAACGGATGAGCAGTTCTTC. Translating it yields CASRSSGQGITDEQFF. The rearrangement uses TRBV6-6 and TRBJ2-1; 10 nucleotides align to TRBD1. V dropped 6 bases and J dropped 8; count of bases not matched to a gene: 13. Germline V gene data show CDR1 as MNHNY and CDR2 as SVGAGI (reference sequence). CDR3 length: 16 residues.

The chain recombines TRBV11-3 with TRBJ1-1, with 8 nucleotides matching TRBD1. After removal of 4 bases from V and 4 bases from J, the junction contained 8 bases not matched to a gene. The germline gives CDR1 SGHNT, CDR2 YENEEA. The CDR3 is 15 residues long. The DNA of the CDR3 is TGTGCCAGCAGCTGGAGAGGACAGGGAAGCACTGAAGCTTTCTTT. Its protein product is CASSWRGQGSTEAFF. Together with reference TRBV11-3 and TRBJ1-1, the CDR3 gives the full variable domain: EAGVVQSPRYKIIEKKQPVAFWCNPISGHNTLYWYLQNLGQGPELLIRYENEEAVDDSQLPKDRFSAERLKGVDSTLKIQPAELGDSAVYLCASSWRGQGSTEAFFGQGTRLTVV.

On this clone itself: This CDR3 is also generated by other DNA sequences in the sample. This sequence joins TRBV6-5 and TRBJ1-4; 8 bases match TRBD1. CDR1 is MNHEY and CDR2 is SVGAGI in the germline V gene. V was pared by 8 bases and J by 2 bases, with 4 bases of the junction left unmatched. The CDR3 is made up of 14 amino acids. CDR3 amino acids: CASSYRGTNEKLFF. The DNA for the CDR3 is TGTGCCAGCTCTTACAGGGGGACTAATGAAAAACTGTTTTTT.

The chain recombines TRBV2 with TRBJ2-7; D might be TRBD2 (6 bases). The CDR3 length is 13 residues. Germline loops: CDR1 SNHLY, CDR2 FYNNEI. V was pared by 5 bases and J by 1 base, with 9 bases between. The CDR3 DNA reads TGTGCCAGCAGTTTGACTAGTTCCTACGAGCAGTACTTC. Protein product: CASSLTSSYEQYF.

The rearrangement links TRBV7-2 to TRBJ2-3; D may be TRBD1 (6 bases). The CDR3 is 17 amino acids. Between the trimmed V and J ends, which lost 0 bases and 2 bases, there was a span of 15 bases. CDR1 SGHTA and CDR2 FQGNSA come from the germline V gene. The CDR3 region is CASSLAGALFPTDTQYF. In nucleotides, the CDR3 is TGTGCCAGCAGCTTAGCGGGGGCCCTCTTTCCCACAGATACGCAGTATTTT.

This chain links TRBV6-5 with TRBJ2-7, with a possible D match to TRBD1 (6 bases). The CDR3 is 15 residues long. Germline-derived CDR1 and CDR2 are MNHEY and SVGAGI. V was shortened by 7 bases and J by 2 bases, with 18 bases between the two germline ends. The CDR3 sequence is CASNSMSRGTYEQYF. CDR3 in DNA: TGTGCCAGCAACTCCATGAGCAGGGGCACCTACGAGCAGTACTTC.

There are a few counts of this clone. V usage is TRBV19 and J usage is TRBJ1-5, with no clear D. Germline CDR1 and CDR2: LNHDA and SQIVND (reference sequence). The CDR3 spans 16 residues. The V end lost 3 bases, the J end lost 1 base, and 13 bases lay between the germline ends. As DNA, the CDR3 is TGTGCCAGTAGTATGACGGGAGGGAGGAGCAATCAGCCCCAGCATTTT. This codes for CASSMTGGRSNQPQHF.

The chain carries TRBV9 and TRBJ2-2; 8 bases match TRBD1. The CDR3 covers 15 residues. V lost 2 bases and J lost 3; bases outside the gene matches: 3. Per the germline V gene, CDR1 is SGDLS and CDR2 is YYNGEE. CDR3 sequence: CASSVRQGYTGELFF. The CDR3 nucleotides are TGTGCCAGCAGCGTGAGACAGGGGTACACCGGGGAGCTGTTTTTT.

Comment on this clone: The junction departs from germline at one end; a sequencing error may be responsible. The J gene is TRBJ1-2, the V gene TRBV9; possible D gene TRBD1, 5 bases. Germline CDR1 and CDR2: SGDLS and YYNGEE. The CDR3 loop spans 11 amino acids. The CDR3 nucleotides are TGTGCCAGCAGCGGCCAAACGGGACTTGGCTTC. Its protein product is CASSGQTGLGF. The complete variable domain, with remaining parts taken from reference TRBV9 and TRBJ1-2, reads DSGVTQTPKHLITATGQRVTLRCSPRSGDLSVYWYQQSLDQGLQFLIQYYNGEERAKGNILERFSAQQFPDLHSELNLSSLELGDSALYFCASSGQTGLGFGSGTRLTVV.

The DNA of the CDR3 is TGCAGCGTGGCTGATAGCGGGGGCAGGGTTGAAAAACTGTTTTTT. This encodes CSVADSGGRVEKLFF. The chain employs TRBV29-1 and TRBJ1-4, with a weak D call TRBD1 (6 bases). The V end lost 6 bases, the J end lost 7 bases, and 21 bases lay between the germline ends. There are 15 residues in the CDR3. Germline CDR1 is SQVTM and CDR2 is ANQGSEA.

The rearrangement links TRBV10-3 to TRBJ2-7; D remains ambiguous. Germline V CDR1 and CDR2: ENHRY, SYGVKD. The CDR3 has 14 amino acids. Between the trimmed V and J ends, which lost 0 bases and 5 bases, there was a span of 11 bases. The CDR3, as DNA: TGTGCCATCAGTGAGTCAACGAGCGCCGACGAGCAGTACTTC. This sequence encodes CAISESTSADEQYF.

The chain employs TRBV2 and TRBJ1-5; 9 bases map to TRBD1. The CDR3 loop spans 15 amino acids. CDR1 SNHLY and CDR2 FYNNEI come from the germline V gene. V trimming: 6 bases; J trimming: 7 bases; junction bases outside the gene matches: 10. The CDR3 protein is CASSYLGQGNQPQHF. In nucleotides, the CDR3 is TGTGCCAGCAGCTACCTTGGACAGGGGAACCAGCCCCAGCATTTT.

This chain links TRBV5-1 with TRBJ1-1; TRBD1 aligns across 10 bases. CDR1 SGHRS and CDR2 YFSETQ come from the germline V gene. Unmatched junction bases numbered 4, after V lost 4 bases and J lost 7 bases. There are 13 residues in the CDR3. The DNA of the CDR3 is TGCGCCAGCAGCGTGGACAGGGGGGGTGAAGCTTTCTTT. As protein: CASSVDRGGEAFF.

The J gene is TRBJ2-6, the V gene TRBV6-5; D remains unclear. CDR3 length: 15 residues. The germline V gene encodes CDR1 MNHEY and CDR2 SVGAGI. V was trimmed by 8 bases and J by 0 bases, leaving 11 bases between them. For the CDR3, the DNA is TGTGCCAGCGAAAAGCATAGCTCTGGGGCCAACGTCCTGACTTTC. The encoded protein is CASEKHSSGANVLTF.

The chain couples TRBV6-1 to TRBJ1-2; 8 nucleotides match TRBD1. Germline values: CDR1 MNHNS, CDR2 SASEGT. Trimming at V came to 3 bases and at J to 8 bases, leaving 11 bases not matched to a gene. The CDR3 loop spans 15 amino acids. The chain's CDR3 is CASSDGTTGVGGYTF. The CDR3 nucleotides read TGTGCCAGCAGTGATGGAACGACAGGGGTGGGCGGCTACACCTTC.

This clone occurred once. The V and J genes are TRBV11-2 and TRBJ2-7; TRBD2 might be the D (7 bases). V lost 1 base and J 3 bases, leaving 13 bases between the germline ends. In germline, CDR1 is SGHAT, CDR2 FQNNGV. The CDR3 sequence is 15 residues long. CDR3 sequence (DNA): TGTGCCAGCAGCTTAGGCGGGGGCGGGGGCTACGAGCAGTACTTC. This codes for CASSLGGGGGYEQYF.

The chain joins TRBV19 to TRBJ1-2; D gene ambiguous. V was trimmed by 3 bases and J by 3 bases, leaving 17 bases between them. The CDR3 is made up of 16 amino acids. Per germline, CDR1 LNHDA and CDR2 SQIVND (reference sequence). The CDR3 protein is CASSMKLSTSYYGYTF. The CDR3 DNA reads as TGTGCCAGTAGTATGAAGCTCTCGACTTCCTACTATGGCTACACCTTC.

The DNA of the CDR3 is TGTGCCAGTAGTATAGTGGGCACTTTCTACGAGCAGTACTTC. This translates into CASSIVGTFYEQYF. J is TRBJ2-7 and V is TRBV19; D is uncertain. The germline V and J ends were trimmed by 1 base and 3 bases, with 10 bases remaining between them. The V gene's germline CDR1 is LNHDA and CDR2 SQIVND (reference sequence). The CDR3 runs to 14 residues.